The source of this T cell receptor (beta chain) is a study of regulatory T cells in long-lasting Graves disease. In building TCR beta libraries, iRepertoire HTBI primers were used together with Arm-PCR of CDR3 regions. Via MiXCR, TCRdb re-called the multiplex PCR reads, giving one row per CDR3 protein. The sample holds about 340,000 distinct CDR3 sequences, less than 20% seen once. A few counts support this clonotype. As to time point: persistent/refractory GD, antithyroid drugs over 5 years with positive TRAb. Generation of the TCR library employed RNA extracted from PBMCs. This CDR3 has 17 residues. Trimming took 4 bases from V and 4 from J, leaving 23 bases between them. Germline V lookup: CDR1 SGHDT, CDR2 YYEEEE.

V gene TRBV5-6 combines with J gene TRBJ2-5; D may be TRBD1 (5 bases). This sample comprised peripheral blood mononuclear cells (PBMCs), obtained when the disease was refractory, from a patient treated with antithyroid drugs. This clonotype was sampled from a female donor with Graves disease. CDR3 residues: CASSHTRGLGAGETQYF. The CDR3 nucleotides are TGTGCCAGCAGCCACACAAGGGGTTTAGGGGCTGGAGAGACCCAGTACTTC. The variable domain in full, completed from reference TRBV5-6 and TRBJ2-5, reads DAGVTQSPTHLIKTRGQQVTLRCSPKSGHDTVSWYQQALGQGPQFIFQYYEEEERQRGNFPDRFSGHQFPNYSSELNVNALLLGDSALYLCASSHTRGLGAGETQYFGPGTRLLVL.